A selection of T cell receptor beta chains follows, all from one sample in a study of beta chain features in type 1 diabetes. Sequencing was performed with immunoSEQ multiplex PCR; in TCRdb, only in-frame clones are kept and a portion is missing. The sample includes about 330,000 clones, approximately 9.9% of them seen just once. The sequencing input was naive CD4+ T cells from blood. Source of these receptors: a woman aged 25-40 years in good health. Both conserved end residues are part of each CDR3. D genes are given only for firm matches. Size values are once, few and many counts, or a class for expanded clones, and some rows have none.

D gene: -
clone size: -
V gene: TRBV15
J gene: TRBJ2-1
CDR3 DNA: TGTGCCACCAGCAGAGATGTGAGAGACAATGAGCAGTTCTTC
CDR3 protein: CATSRDVRDNEQFF

D gene: TRBD2
clone size: -
V gene: TRBV4-2
J gene: TRBJ2-1
CDR3 DNA: TGTGCCAGCAGCCAAGCGCGGCTAGCGGGTGGCAATGAGCAGTTCTTC
CDR3 protein: CASSQARLAGGNEQFF

D gene: TRBD2
clone size: -
V gene: TRBV2
J gene: TRBJ2-3
CDR3 DNA: TGTGCCAGCAGGGGGACTAGCGGATCCGCAGATACGCAGTATTTT
CDR3 protein: CASRGTSGSADTQYF

D gene: TRBD1
clone size: -
V gene: TRBV11-2
J gene: TRBJ1-1
CDR3 DNA: TGTGCCAGCAGCCCTCGACAGGGAGCTGCAGCTTTCTTT
CDR3 protein: CASSPRQGAAAFF

D gene: TRBD2
clone size: -
V gene: TRBV6-5
J gene: TRBJ2-3
CDR3 DNA: TGTGCCACCAAGGGACTAGCGTTAAGCGGTACGCAGTATTTT
CDR3 protein: CATKGLALSGTQYF

D gene: TRBD1
clone size: few
V gene: TRBV29-1
J gene: TRBJ2-7
CDR3 DNA: TGCAGCGCCGCGGACAGGGGGCTCCACGAGCAGTACTTC
CDR3 protein: CSAADRGLHEQYF

D gene: -
clone size: -
V gene: TRBV28
J gene: TRBJ1-1
CDR3 DNA: TGTGCCAGCACCCACTCGACAGTTAACAAGAACACTGAAGCTTTCTTT
CDR3 protein: CASTHSTVNKNTEAFF

D gene: TRBD2
clone size: few
V gene: TRBV18
J gene: TRBJ2-7
CDR3 DNA: TGTGCCAGCTCACGCTCTAGCGGGAGGGTTGGCGAGCAGTACTTC
CDR3 protein: CASSRSSGRVGEQYF

D gene: -
clone size: few
V gene: TRBV10-3
J gene: TRBJ1-1
CDR3 DNA: TGTGCCATCGGGGAGGGCCTCATGAACACTGAAGCTTTCTTT
CDR3 protein: CAIGEGLMNTEAFF

D gene: TRBD2
clone size: -
V gene: TRBV19
J gene: TRBJ2-1
CDR3 DNA: TGTGCCAGTAGTATACAGGGCCCGTTCACGGCGGGAGTCCCCTACTCCTACAATGAGCAGTTCTTC
CDR3 protein: CASSIQGPFTAGVPYSYNEQFF

D gene: TRBD1
clone size: few
V gene: TRBV28
J gene: TRBJ2-1
CDR3 DNA: TGTGCCAGCAGTCCCTCGGGACAGGGGGCTAATGAGCAGTTCTTC
CDR3 protein: CASSPSGQGANEQFF

D gene: -
clone size: few
V gene: TRBV4-3
J gene: TRBJ1-1
CDR3 DNA: TGCGCCAGCAGTCTCGACGGGAGGGTTACTGAAGCTTTCTTT
CDR3 protein: CASSLDGRVTEAFF

D gene: -
clone size: -
V gene: TRBV9
J gene: TRBJ2-3
CDR3 DNA: TGTGCCAGCAGCTCGAGAGGGGGATTCACAGATACGCAGTATTTT
CDR3 protein: CASSSRGGFTDTQYF

D gene: TRBD1
clone size: few
V gene: TRBV29-1
J gene: TRBJ1-2
CDR3 DNA: TGCAGCGTTGACCTGGACAGGGGTGGCTACACCTTC
CDR3 protein: CSVDLDRGGYTF

D gene: -
clone size: -
V gene: TRBV7-9
J gene: TRBJ2-5
CDR3 DNA: TGTGCCAGCAGCTTAGGAGGGCAAGAGACCCAGTACTTC
CDR3 protein: CASSLGGQETQYF

D gene: TRBD1
clone size: few
V gene: TRBV5-1
J gene: TRBJ1-2
CDR3 DNA: TGCGCCAGCAGCTTTGAGGGGGCCAGTAACTATGGCTACACCTTC
CDR3 protein: CASSFEGASNYGYTF

D gene: -
clone size: many
V gene: TRBV7-9
J gene: TRBJ2-1
CDR3 DNA: TGTGCCAGCAACAGACAGAACAATGAGCAGTTCTTC
CDR3 protein: CASNRQNNEQFF

D gene: -
clone size: few
V gene: TRBV6-6
J gene: TRBJ2-1
CDR3 DNA: TGTGCCAGCAGTGATCCCGGCAACGGGGGTGAATGGCAGTTCTTC
CDR3 protein: CASSDPGNGGEWQFF

D gene: -
clone size: -
V gene: TRBV30
J gene: TRBJ2-5
CDR3 DNA: TGTGCCTGGAAGCTCCGCGGGGAGACCCAGTACTTC
CDR3 protein: CAWKLRGETQYF